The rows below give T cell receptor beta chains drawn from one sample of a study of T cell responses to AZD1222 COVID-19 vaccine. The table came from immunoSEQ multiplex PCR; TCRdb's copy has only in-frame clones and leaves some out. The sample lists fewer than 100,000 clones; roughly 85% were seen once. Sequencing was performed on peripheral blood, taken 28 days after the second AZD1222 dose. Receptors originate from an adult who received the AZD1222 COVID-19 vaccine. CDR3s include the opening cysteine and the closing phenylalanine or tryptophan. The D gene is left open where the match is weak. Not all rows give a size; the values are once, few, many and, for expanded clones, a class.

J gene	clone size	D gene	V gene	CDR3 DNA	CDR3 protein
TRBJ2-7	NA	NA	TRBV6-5	TGTGCCAGCAGGACAAACTACGAGCAGTACTTC	CASRTNYEQYF
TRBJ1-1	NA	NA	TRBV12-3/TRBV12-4	TGTGCCAGCAGTTTATCAGGGAACACTGAAGCTTTCTTT	CASSLSGNTEAFF
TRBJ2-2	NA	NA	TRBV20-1	TGCAGTGCTAGTGGCCCCCTAGCAACCGGGGAGCTGTTTTTT	CSASGPLATGELFF
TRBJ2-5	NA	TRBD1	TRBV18	TGTGCCAGCTCACCACCCTCGACAGGGGTGTGGGAGACCCAGTACTTC	CASSPPSTGVWETQYF
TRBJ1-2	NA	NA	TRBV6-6	TGTGCCAGCAGTTACGCCAGGGAAGGCTACACCTTC	CASSYAREGYTF
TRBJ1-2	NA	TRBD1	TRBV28	TGTGCCAGCAGCCTCGGACAGGGCTATGGCTACACCTTC	CASSLGQGYGYTF
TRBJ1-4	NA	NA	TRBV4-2	TGTGCCAGCAGCCAACCAACGGCGGAGGGAGGGGAAAAACTGTTTTTT	CASSQPTAEGGEKLFF
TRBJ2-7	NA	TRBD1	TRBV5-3	TGTGCCAGAAGTTCACAGGGACAGCCCTACGAGCAGTACTTC	CARSSQGQPYEQYF
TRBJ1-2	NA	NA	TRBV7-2	TGTGCCAGCAGCCAAGCTCAGATCGATGGCTACACCTTC	CASSQAQIDGYTF
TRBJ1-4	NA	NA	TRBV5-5	TGTGCCAGCAGCCTTGAGGGGGGCGGGGATGAAAAACTGTTTTTT	CASSLEGGGDEKLFF
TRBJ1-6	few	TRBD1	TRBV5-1	TGCGCCAGCAGCTTTAATGGGGGACAGGGGTTTTCACCCCTCCACTTT	CASSFNGGQGFSPLHF
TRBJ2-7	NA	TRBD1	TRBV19	TGTGCCAGTAGTGTCAGGGGGCACGAGCAGTACTTC	CASSVRGHEQYF
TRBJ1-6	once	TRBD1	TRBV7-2	TGTGCCAGCAGCGAGAACAGGGGGAGTTGGAATTCACCCCTCCACTTT	CASSENRGSWNSPLHF
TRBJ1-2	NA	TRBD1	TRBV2	TGTGCCAGCAGGGTTACAGGGGTCTATGGCTACACCTTC	CASRVTGVYGYTF
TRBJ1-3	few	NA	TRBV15	TGTGCCACCAGCTACTACGCTGGAAACACCATATATTTT	CATSYYAGNTIYF
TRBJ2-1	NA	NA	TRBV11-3	TGTGCCAGCAGCTTACGGGGTACCAACAATGAGCAGTTCTTC	CASSLRGTNNEQFF
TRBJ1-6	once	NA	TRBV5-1	TGCGCCAGCAGCTTGGTGGCGGCCGACGATTCACCCCTCCACTTT	CASSLVAADDSPLHF
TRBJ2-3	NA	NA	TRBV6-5	TGTGCCAGCAGCGGGTGGCGCACAGATACGCAGTATTTT	CASSGWRTDTQYF
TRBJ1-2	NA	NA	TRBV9	TGTGCCAGCACCCGGACAGCCGCCCTCGGCCGAAACTTC	CASTRTAALGRNF
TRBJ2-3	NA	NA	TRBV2	TGTGCCAGCACCTACTACGGACCGGGCAAAGATACGCAGTATTTT	CASTYYGPGKDTQYF
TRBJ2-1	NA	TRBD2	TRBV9	TGTGCCAGCAGCTTAGCGGGAAGCTCCTACAATGAGCAGTTCTTC	CASSLAGSSYNEQFF
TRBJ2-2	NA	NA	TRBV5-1	TGCGCCAGCAGCCTGGGGGCTCCGTCCGGGGAGCTGTTTTTT	CASSLGAPSGELFF